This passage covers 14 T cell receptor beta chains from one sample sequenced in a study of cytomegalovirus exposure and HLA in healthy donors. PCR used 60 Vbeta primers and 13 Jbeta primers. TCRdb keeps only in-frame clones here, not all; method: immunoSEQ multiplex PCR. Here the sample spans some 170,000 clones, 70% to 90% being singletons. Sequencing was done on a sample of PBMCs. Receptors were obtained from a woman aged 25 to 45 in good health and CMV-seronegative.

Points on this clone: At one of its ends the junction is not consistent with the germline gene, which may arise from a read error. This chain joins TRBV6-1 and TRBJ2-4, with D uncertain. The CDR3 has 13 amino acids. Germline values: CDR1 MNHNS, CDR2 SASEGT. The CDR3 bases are TGTGCCAGCAGTGAGGGTAGAAAAAACAGTCAGTACTTC. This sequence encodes CASSEGRKNSQYF.

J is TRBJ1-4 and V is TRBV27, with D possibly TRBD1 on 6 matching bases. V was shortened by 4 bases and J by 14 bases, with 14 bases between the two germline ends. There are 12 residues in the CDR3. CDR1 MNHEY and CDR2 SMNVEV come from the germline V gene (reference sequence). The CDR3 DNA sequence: TGTGCCAGCAGTTACGACAGGAGCCTGCTGTTTTTT. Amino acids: CASSYDRSLLFF.

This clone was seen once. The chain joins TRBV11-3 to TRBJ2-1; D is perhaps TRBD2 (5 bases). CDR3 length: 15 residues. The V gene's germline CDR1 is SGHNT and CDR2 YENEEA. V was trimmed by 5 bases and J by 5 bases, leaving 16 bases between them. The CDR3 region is CASSQRGLGNNEQFF. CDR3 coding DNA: TGTGCCAGCAGCCAAAGAGGGTTGGGGAACAATGAGCAGTTCTTC.

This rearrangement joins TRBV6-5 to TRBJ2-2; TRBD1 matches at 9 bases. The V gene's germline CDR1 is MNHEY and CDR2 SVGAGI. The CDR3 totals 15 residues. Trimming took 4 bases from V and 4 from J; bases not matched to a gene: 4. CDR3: CASSFDRGVTGELFF. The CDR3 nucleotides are TGTGCCAGCAGTTTCGACAGGGGGGTCACCGGGGAGCTGTTTTTT.

The DNA of the CDR3 is TGTGCCAGCAGCTTACCTAGAAAAAATTTAGAGCAGTACTTC. It codes for CASSLPRKNLEQYF. The V call is TRBV13, the J call TRBJ2-7; D is uncertain. Germline V lookup: CDR1 PRHDT, CDR2 FYEKMQ (reference sequence). The CDR3 runs to 14 residues. V lost 2 bases and J lost 7, with 15 bases in between.

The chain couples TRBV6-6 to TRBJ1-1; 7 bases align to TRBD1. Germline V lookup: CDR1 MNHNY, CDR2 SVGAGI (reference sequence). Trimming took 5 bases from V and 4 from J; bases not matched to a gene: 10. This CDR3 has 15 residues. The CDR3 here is CASSQATGTPTEAFF. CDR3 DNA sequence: TGTGCCAGCAGTCAAGCGACAGGGACCCCCACTGAAGCTTTCTTT.

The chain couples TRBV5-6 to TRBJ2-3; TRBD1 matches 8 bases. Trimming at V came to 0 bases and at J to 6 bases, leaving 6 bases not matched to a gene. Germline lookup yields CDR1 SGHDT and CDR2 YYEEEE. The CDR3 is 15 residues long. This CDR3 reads CASSLAGQGSDTQYF. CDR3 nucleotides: TGTGCCAGCAGCTTGGCAGGACAGGGCTCGGATACGCAGTATTTT.

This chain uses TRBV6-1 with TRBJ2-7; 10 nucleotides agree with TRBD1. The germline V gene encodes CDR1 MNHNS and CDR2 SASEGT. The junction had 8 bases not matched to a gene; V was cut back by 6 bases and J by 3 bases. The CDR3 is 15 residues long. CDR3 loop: CASSLRTGGVYEQYF. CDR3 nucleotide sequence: TGTGCCAGCAGCCTCAGGACAGGGGGGGTCTACGAGCAGTACTTC.

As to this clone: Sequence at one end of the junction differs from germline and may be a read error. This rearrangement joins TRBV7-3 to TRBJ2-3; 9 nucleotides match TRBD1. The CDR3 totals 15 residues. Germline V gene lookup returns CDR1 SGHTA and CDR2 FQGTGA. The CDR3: CASSYLGQGTDTQYF. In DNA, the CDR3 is TGTGCCAGCAGTTATTTGGGACAGGGCACGGATACGCAGTATTTT.

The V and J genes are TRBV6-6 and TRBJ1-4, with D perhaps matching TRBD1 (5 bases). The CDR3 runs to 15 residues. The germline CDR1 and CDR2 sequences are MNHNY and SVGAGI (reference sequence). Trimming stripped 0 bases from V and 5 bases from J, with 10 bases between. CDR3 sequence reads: CASSYSRQGNEKLFF. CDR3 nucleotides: TGTGCCAGCAGTTACTCACGGCAGGGCAATGAAAAACTGTTTTTT.

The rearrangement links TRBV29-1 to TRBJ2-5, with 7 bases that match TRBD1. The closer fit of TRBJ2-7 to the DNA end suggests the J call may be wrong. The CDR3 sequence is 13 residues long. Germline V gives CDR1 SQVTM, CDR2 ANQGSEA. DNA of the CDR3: TGCAGCGCTACAGGGGTTGTAACCTACGAGCAGTACTTC. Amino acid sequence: CSATGVVTYEQYF.

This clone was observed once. The chain's CDR3 is CASSLGRGTANEKLFF. CDR3 in DNA: TGCGCCAGCAGCTTGGGCCGTGGGACAGCTAATGAAAAACTGTTTTTT. This rearrangement joins TRBV5-1 to TRBJ1-4, with 7 bases matching TRBD1. The CDR3 consists of 16 residues. CDR1 is SGHRS, CDR2 YFSETQ, per germline. Losses at the gene ends were 0 bases for V and 3 bases for J; bases not matched to a gene: 5.

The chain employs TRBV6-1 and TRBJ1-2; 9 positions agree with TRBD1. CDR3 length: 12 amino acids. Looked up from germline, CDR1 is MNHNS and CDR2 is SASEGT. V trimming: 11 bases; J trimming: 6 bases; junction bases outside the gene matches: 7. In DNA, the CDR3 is TGTGCCGGCAACGACAGGGGGAATGGCTACACCTTC. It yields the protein CAGNDRGNGYTF.

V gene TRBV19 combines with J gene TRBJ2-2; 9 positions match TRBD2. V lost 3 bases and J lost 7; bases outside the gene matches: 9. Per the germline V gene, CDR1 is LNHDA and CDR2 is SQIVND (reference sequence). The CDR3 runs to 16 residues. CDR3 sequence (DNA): TGTGCCAGTAGTATTAGGCCTAGCGGGACTAGCGGGGAGCTGTTTTTT. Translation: CASSIRPSGTSGELFF. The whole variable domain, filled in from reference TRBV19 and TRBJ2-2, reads DGGITQSPKYLFRKEGQNVTLSCEQNLNHDAMYWYRQDPGQGLRLIYYSQIVNDFQKGDIAEGYSVSREKKESFPLTVTSAQKNPTAFYLCASSIRPSGTSGELFFGEGSRLTVL.